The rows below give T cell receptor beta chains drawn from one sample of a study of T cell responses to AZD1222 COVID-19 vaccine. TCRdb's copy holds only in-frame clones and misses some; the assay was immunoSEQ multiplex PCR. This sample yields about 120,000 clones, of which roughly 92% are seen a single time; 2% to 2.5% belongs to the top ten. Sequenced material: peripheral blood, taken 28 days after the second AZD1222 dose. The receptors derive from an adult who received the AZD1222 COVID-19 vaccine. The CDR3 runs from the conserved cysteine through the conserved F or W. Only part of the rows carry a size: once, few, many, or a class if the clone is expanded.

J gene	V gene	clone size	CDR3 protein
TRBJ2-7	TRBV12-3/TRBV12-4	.	CASSEGGYEQYF
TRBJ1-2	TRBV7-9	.	CASSLRRDNSDGGYTF
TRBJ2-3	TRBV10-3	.	CAIMTSGGALHSTDTQYF
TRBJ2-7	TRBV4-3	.	CASSQVSGSLSEQYF
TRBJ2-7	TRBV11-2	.	CASSLAADVIYEQYF
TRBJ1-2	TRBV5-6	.	CASSLYGTGRNYGYTF
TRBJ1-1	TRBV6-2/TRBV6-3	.	CASSYPVLGVYTEAFF
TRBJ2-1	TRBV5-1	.	CASSTYNEQFF
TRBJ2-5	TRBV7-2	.	CASSLIGQGPRETQYF
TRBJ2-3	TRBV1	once	CTSSQVGLATDTQYF
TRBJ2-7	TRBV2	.	CASSEPSELIYEQYF
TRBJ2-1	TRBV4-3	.	CASSQDGRGRQFF
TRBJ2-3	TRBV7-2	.	CASSPRGTSTDTQYF
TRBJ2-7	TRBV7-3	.	CASSLFGPRHEQYF
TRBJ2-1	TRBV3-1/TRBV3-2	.	CATQAGGGYNEQFF
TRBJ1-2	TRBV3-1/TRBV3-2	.	CASSPSWAHGYTF
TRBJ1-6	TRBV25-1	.	CASPKSRSPLHF
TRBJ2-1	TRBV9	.	CASSVGTVYNEQFF
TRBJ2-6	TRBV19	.	CASRVVSGANVLTF
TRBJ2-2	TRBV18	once	CASSPPRQPGDTGELFF
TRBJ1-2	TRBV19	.	CASSPQGTPSDGYTF
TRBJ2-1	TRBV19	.	CASSNRQNNEQFF
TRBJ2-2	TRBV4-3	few	CASSQTNTGELFF
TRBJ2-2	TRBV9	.	CASRGSGGAAGELFF
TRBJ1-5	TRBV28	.	CASSFVTGGDQPQHF
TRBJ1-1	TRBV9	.	CASRRDNLPTEAFF
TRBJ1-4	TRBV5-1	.	CASSFRTVDEKLFF
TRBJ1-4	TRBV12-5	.	CASGFGGTNEKLFF
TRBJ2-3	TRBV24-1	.	CATSDLGLAGGRDTQYF
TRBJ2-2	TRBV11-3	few	CASSVGAGVNTGELFF
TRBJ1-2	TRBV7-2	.	CASSSRDRAYGYTF